Here is one T cell receptor (beta chain) with its context. These data are taken from a study of CD8 T cells in ankylosing spondylitis. The CDR3 has 13 residues. V lost 3 bases, J lost 3 bases, and 8 bases lay in between. TCRdb redid the calling of the 5' RACE reads with MiXCR, one entry per CDR3 protein. This table holds roughly 180,000 distinct CDR3 sequences, roughly 13% found once. The sample was blood, either unsorted or a sorted T cell fraction (not recorded which). This clonotype was sampled from a male donor with ankylosing spondylitis or in good health (not recorded which). The rearrangement uses TRBV12-3 or TRBV12-4 and TRBJ1-2; no firm D call. CDR3 loop: CASSLGTHYGYTF. As DNA, the CDR3 is TGTGCCAGCAGTTTGGGTACTCACTATGGCTACACCTTC.